The 19 T cell receptor beta chains below were found in one sample sequenced in a study of T cell repertoires in cytomegalovirus infection. MiXCR, applied by TCRdb to the reads, yields one record per CDR3 protein. Of about 97,000 distinct CDR3 sequences listed, about 15% are singletons. The sample comprised PBMCs. These receptors originate from a human donor in good health (CMV status not recorded). Some clones in this sample may be carry-over from other donors' samples.

Regarding this clonotype: One junction end disagrees with the germline gene, perhaps due to a read error. The chain uses TRBV6-5 and TRBJ2-3, with a tentative D call TRBD1 (6 bases). The CDR3 has 18 residues. Germline-derived CDR1 and CDR2 are MNHEY and SVGAGI. This CDR3 is CASSTRGGQGLYTDTRYF. CDR3 bases: TGTGCCAGCAGCACCCGAGGAGGTCAGGGGCTATACACAGATACGCGGTATTTT.

This clonotype has a count of ten or more. The chain carries TRBV11-2 and TRBJ1-2, with 7 bases matching TRBD1. V shed 5 bases, J shed 5 bases, and the junction held 8 bases outside the gene matches. Germline-derived CDR1 and CDR2 are SGHAT and FQNNGV. CDR3 size: 14 residues. The CDR3 coding sequence is TGTGCCAGCAGCGCAGGGGGAACAGGATATGGCTACACCTTC. Amino acid sequence: CASSAGGTGYGYTF.

A note on this clonotype: This may arise from a read error, as a much more abundant clone is one base away. The chain has TRBV7-2 and TRBJ2-6; a possible D gene is TRBD1 (5 bases). From germline, CDR1 is SGHTA and CDR2 FQGNSA. The CDR3 totals 15 residues. The CDR3 sequence: CASSLARSGANALTF. The DNA for the CDR3 is TGTGCCAGCAGCTTAGCGAGGTCTGGGGCCAACGCCCTGACTTTC.

The chain is built from TRBV12-3 or TRBV12-4 and TRBJ2-3; D not certain. This CDR3 spans 12 amino acids. Between the trimmed V and J ends, which lost 5 bases and 2 bases, there was a span of 5 bases. The CDR3 nucleotides read TGTGCCAGCAGTATACACACAGATACGCAGTATTTT. It encodes CASSIHTDTQYF.

The chain combines TRBV28 with TRBJ2-5; D is undetermined. V gave up 3 bases and J gave up 2 bases, with 7 bases separating them. Germline V lookup: CDR1 MDHEN, CDR2 SYDVKM. The CDR3 is made up of 13 amino acids. CDR3 in amino acids: CASSLQKQETQYF. The CDR3 nucleotides are TGTGCCAGCAGTTTGCAGAAACAAGAGACCCAGTACTTC.

This chain links TRBV6-6 with TRBJ1-3, with D tentatively TRBD1 (6 bases). Germline V CDR1 and CDR2: MNHNY, SVGAGI (reference sequence). Deletions cut 8 bases from V and 0 bases from J, with 11 bases between. This CDR3 region has 14 residues. In nucleotides, the CDR3 is TGTGCCAGCGAGGACAGAGACTCTGGAAACACCATATATTTT. Residues: CASEDRDSGNTIYF.

This clonotype has only a few counts. The CDR3 region has the DNA TGCAGTGCTTTAGGAAATGATGAAGAGACCCAGTACTTC. Its protein product is CSALGNDEETQYF. The genes are TRBV20-1 and TRBJ2-5; D gene unclear. V gave up 5 bases and J gave up 3 bases, with 13 bases separating them. This CDR3 contains 13 residues. Germline V gives CDR1 DFQATT, CDR2 SNEGSKA (reference sequence).

This clonotype has at least ten counts. The CDR3 protein is CASRSGGLGEKLFF. As DNA, the CDR3 is TGTGCCAGCAGGTCAGGGGGCTTGGGTGAAAAACTGTTTTTT. The rearrangement joins TRBV7-2 to TRBJ1-4; 8 bases line up with TRBD1. CDR1 and CDR2 from the germline V gene are SGHTA and FQGNSA. The CDR3 covers 14 residues. Losses at the gene ends were 6 bases for V and 7 bases for J; bases not matched to a gene: 7.

This clonotype appeared a few times. The chain uses TRBV10-3 and TRBJ2-5; D gene uncertain. Germline CDR1 and CDR2: ENHRY and SYGVKD. Trimming left V 10 bases short and J 5 bases short, with 14 bases between. The CDR3 is 12 residues long. The DNA of the CDR3 is TGTGCCACCGCGACCGAAGGGGAGACCCAGTACTTC. Translation: CATATEGETQYF.

As for this clonotype: This may arise from a read error, as a much more abundant clone is one base away. This rearrangement joins TRBV7-2 to TRBJ1-4; 10 positions agree with TRBD1. The CDR3 has 15 residues. Trimming at V came to 2 bases and at J to 12 bases, leaving 9 bases not matched to a gene. Per the germline V gene, CDR1 is SGHTA and CDR2 is FQGNSA. CDR3 in DNA: TGTGCCAGCAGCTTACAGACAGGGGGCTATGGGGAACTGTTTTTT. Amino acid sequence: CASSLQTGGYGELFF.

The rearrangement uses TRBV28 and TRBJ1-4, with 9 bases matching TRBD1. CDR1 and CDR2 from the germline V gene are MDHEN and SYDVKM. The CDR3 consists of 14 residues. V dropped 6 bases and J dropped 7; count of bases not matched to a gene: 6. The CDR3 DNA follows: TGTGCCAGCAGACCACAGGGGGCTGGTGAAAAACTGTTTTTT. The encoded protein is CASRPQGAGEKLFF.

This clonotype was seen a few times. The chain carries TRBV4-3 and TRBJ2-1; 11 bases are shared with TRBD2. V trimming: 0 bases; J trimming: 8 bases; junction bases outside the gene matches: 12. Germline CDR1 is LGHNA and CDR2 is YSLEER. CDR3 length: 18 residues. In nucleotides, the CDR3 is TGCGCCAGCAGCCAAGATCGATCTAGCGGGGGGCAGTGGGATGAGCAGTTCTTC. As protein: CASSQDRSSGGQWDEQFF.

There are a few counts of this clonotype. The chain employs TRBV7-2 and TRBJ1-2; unclear D gene. Germline CDR1 and CDR2: SGHTA and FQGNSA. Trimming shortened V by 4 bases and J by 8 bases, and 11 bases separated the two germline ends. The CDR3 sequence is 12 residues long. The CDR3 here is CASSSPLEGYTF. CDR3 coding DNA: TGTGCCAGCAGCTCACCCCTCGAAGGCTACACCTTC.

This clonotype was seen a few times. The V call is TRBV20-1, the J call TRBJ1-6, with D hard to call. The V gene's germline CDR1 is DFQATT and CDR2 SNEGSKA (reference sequence). CDR3 size: 12 residues. V dropped 7 bases and J dropped 6 bases, with 10 bases sitting between them. The CDR3 DNA sequence: TGCAGTGATGGACGGTCTAATTCACCCCTCCACTTT. Translating it yields CSDGRSNSPLHF.

Ten or more counts support this clonotype. The V call is TRBV7-2, the J call TRBJ2-1; perhaps TRBD2 as D (5 bases). This CDR3 comprises 15 residues. The V gene lost 5 bases and the J gene lost 0 bases, with 11 bases spanning the gap. Germline V gene lookup returns CDR1 SGHTA and CDR2 FQGNSA. CDR3 sequence: CASSLATSSYNEQFF. DNA of the CDR3: TGTGCCAGCAGCCTCGCCACTAGCTCCTACAATGAGCAGTTCTTC.

This clonotype was detected only a few times. The rearrangement uses TRBV12-3 or TRBV12-4 and TRBJ2-1, with D perhaps TRBD2 (6 bases). Trimming left V 10 bases short and J 6 bases short, with 19 bases between. The CDR3 has 14 residues. The CDR3 loop is CANGRPGRSNEQFF. As DNA, the CDR3 is TGTGCCAACGGACGGCCGGGGAGGTCCAATGAGCAGTTCTTC.

This clonotype came up many times. The rearrangement links TRBV7-2 to TRBJ2-1, with 7 nucleotides matching TRBD2. Germline trimming cut 0 bases from V and 4 bases from J; bases unmatched to any gene: 3. This CDR3 spans 15 amino acids. The germline V gene encodes CDR1 SGHTA and CDR2 FQGNSA. CDR3 bases: TGTGCCAGCAGCTTAGCGGGGGGGAAATACAATGAGCAGTTCTTC. It specifies CASSLAGGKYNEQFF.

This clonotype was observed at least ten times. The J gene is TRBJ2-3, the V gene TRBV7-6; possibly TRBD1 for D (5 bases). V lost 5 bases and J lost 2, with 14 bases in between. The CDR3 totals 15 residues. Germline lookup yields CDR1 SGHVS and CDR2 FNYEAQ. The CDR3 DNA sequence: TGTGCCAGCAGCCAAGACAGTATCCACACAGATACGCAGTATTTT. As protein: CASSQDSIHTDTQYF.

This clonotype showed up many times. The rearrangement uses TRBV6-6 and TRBJ2-1, with 11 bases matching TRBD1. V lost 2 bases, J lost 6 bases, and 18 bases stayed unmatched. Germline V gives CDR1 MNHNY, CDR2 SVGAGI (reference sequence). The CDR3 sequence is 20 residues long. The CDR3 coding sequence is TGTGCCAGCAGTTACGATGGGACAGGGGGATATTTGGGGGGGCTCAATGAGCAGTTCTTC. This translates into CASSYDGTGGYLGGLNEQFF.